This T cell receptor beta chain was identified in a study of T cell clones after liver transplantation. Study overall: Draws occurred before transplant, before withdrawal, and after complete or failed withdrawal. Study results and limitations: A significant post-transplant drop in circulating graft-donor-reactive CD4 TCRbeta sequences occurred in most of the 8 subjects. A larger donor-reactive than third-party decline suggested partial antigen-specific deletion. The donor-reactive repertoire was only partly measurable in a couple of subjects, lacking donor cells.

Repertoires were generated with immunoSEQ multiplex PCR, while TCRdb's copy carries only in-frame clones and drops some. The sample records 95,000 to 110,000 clones, roughly 80% being singletons. The CDR3 runs 10 residues. V lost 8 bases and J 6 bases, leaving 8 bases between the germline ends. In germline, CDR1 is MNHEY, CDR2 SVGAGI. Of note for this clone: Its specificity is unknown.

The clonotype originates from a human donor who received a liver transplant. The sequences come from CD4+ T cells from blood, collected before liver transplant. The V call is TRBV6-5, the J call TRBJ2-7; unclear D gene. CDR3 residues: CASRFGEQYF. CDR3 in DNA: TGTGCCAGCCGATTCGGCGAGCAGTACTTC.